This entry lists 23 T cell receptor beta chains sequenced from one sample in a study of T-cell memory formation after mild COVID-19. In TCRdb, the 5' RACE reads were re-called with MiXCR into one record per CDR3 protein. This table holds some 120,000 distinct CDR3 sequences, more than 15% found once. The sample comprised PBMCs or a T cell subset sorted from them (not recorded which). These receptors were collected from a man aged 18 to 35 who had mild COVID-19 (a few samples of this study predate the infection). Cell type and time point are not known.

This clonotype occurred a few times. The V call is TRBV6-1, the J call TRBJ1-1; TRBD1 matches 7 bases. V dropped 4 bases and J dropped 10; count of bases not matched to a gene: 12. The length of the CDR3 is 14 residues. CDR1 and CDR2 (germline): MNHNS, SASEGT. The chain's CDR3 is CASSVGQRYLGAFF. The CDR3 nucleotides are TGTGCCAGCAGTGTGGGACAGCGGTACCTCGGAGCTTTCTTT.

The chain carries TRBV28 and TRBJ1-2; no firm D call. Germline assignment: CDR1 MDHEN and CDR2 SYDVKM. The CDR3 runs to 10 residues. V gave up 8 bases and J gave up 7 bases, with 8 bases separating them. CDR3 residues: CASGAGGYTF. CDR3 coding DNA: TGTGCCAGCGGTGCCGGTGGCTACACCTTC.

Many counts were recorded for this clonotype. At one boundary the junction diverges from the germline segment, which might be a read error. The chain is built from TRBV5-1 and TRBJ2-3; the D is unclear. Germline lookup yields CDR1 SGHRS and CDR2 YFSETQ. CDR3 length: 14 residues. The CDR3: CASSLGGSTDTQYF. CDR3 nucleotide sequence: TGTGCCAGCAGCTTGGGCGGAAGCACAGATACGCAGTATTTT.

The chain joins TRBV6-5 to TRBJ2-7, with TRBD1 matching 8 bases. The CDR3 totals 15 residues. Looked up from germline, CDR1 is MNHEY and CDR2 is SVGAGI. With 0 bases clipped from V and 5 bases from J, the junction kept 6 bases outside the gene matches. As DNA, the CDR3 is TGTGCCAGCAGTTACTCGGGGCAGGGGGCTCACGAGCAGTACGTC. As protein: CASSYSGQGAHEQYV.

The gene calls are TRBV20-1 and TRBJ1-1, with D tentatively TRBD1 (5 bases). CDR1 and CDR2 (germline): DFQATT, SNEGSKA (reference sequence). This CDR3 comprises 13 residues. Trimming took off 7 bases at V and 0 bases at J, with 12 bases between the two ends. The CDR3 region is CSGLQGMNTEAFF. As DNA, the CDR3 is TGCAGTGGACTGCAGGGAATGAACACTGAAGCTTTCTTT.

This clonotype was counted only a few times. The rearrangement joins TRBV28 to TRBJ2-7; no definite D call. The length of the CDR3 is 12 residues. Germline assignment: CDR1 MDHEN and CDR2 SYDVKM. V was cut by 5 bases and J by 7 bases, with 12 bases left in between. The CDR3 region is CASSHSAQEQYV. The CDR3 coding sequence is TGTGCCAGCAGTCACAGTGCTCAGGAGCAGTACGTC.

This chain joins TRBV4-2 and TRBJ1-2; maybe TRBD1 (5 bases). With 1 base removed from V and 1 base from J, the gap between germline ends came to 10 bases. This CDR3 has 15 residues. Looked up from germline, CDR1 is LGHNA and CDR2 is YNFKEQ. Written as DNA, the CDR3 is TGTGCCAGCAGCCAAGTGGGGCCAGATAACTATGGCTACACCTTC. Translated: CASSQVGPDNYGYTF.

V gene TRBV6-1 combines with J gene TRBJ2-2, with no clear D. V lost 0 bases, J lost 0 bases, and 2 bases lay in between. This CDR3 region has 14 residues. Germline V CDR1 and CDR2: MNHNS, SASEGT. CDR3: CASSEAANTGELFF. CDR3 bases: TGTGCCAGCAGTGAAGCAGCGAACACCGGGGAGCTGTTTTTT.

The chain is built from TRBV3-1 and TRBJ1-2, with 8 bases aligning to TRBD1. Germline CDR1 is LGHDT and CDR2 is YNNKEL (reference sequence). The CDR3 is made up of 12 amino acids. J lost 6 bases, V lost 4 bases, and 1 base had no gene match. CDR3 coding DNA: TGTGCCAGCAGCCTGACAGGGGATGGCTACACCTTC. This encodes CASSLTGDGYTF.

This clonotype was seen a few times. The chain links TRBV7-2 to TRBJ1-6; D is possibly TRBD1 (5 bases). Trimming cost V 5 bases and J 7 bases, with 18 bases left between them. The CDR3 sequence is 16 residues long. Germline CDR1 and CDR2: SGHTA and FQGNSA. CDR3 nucleotides: TGTGCCAGCAGCACGGGACTCCTGGGGGGGAATTCACCCCTCCACTTT. Its translation is CASSTGLLGGNSPLHF.

This chain connects TRBV7-8 to TRBJ2-1, with a tentative D call TRBD1 (5 bases). Deletions cut 7 bases from V and 4 bases from J, with 23 bases between. Germline CDR1 reads SGHVS; CDR2 reads FQNEAQ. The CDR3 is made up of 17 amino acids. The CDR3 sequence is CASTLYRTEGVYNEQFF. The CDR3 nucleotides read TGTGCCAGCACCCTATACCGGACGGAAGGGGTTTACAATGAGCAGTTCTTC.

The chain employs TRBV6-5 and TRBJ2-3, with TRBD2 matching over 10 bases. The CDR3 totals 18 residues. CDR1 MNHEY and CDR2 SVGAGI come from the germline V gene. Losses at the gene ends were 0 bases for V and 0 bases for J; bases not matched to a gene: 6. The CDR3 sequence: CASSYSVGLAASTDTQYF. Here the CDR3 DNA reads TGTGCCAGCAGTTACTCTGTCGGACTAGCGGCTAGCACAGATACGCAGTATTTT.

There are many counts of this clonotype. The rearrangement links TRBV5-6 to TRBJ2-1, with D tentatively TRBD2 (6 bases). Trimming removed 3 bases at V and 1 base at J, with 11 bases between. This CDR3 comprises 15 residues. Germline-derived CDR1 and CDR2 are SGHDT and YYEEEE. The CDR3 DNA reads TGTGCCAGCAGCTCGGGAGCACTTTCCTACAATGAGCAGTTCTTC. This encodes CASSSGALSYNEQFF. Full variable domain (missing parts from reference TRBV5-6 and TRBJ2-1): DAGVTQSPTHLIKTRGQQVTLRCSPKSGHDTVSWYQQALGQGPQFIFQYYEEEERQRGNFPDRFSGHQFPNYSSELNVNALLLGDSALYLCASSSGALSYNEQFFGPGTRLTVL.

This clonotype was found a few times. The chain links TRBV5-1 to TRBJ1-1; D not certain. The CDR3 spans 13 residues. V lost 5 bases to trimming and J lost 1 base, with 9 bases between them. Germline loops: CDR1 SGHRS, CDR2 YFSETQ. This chain's CDR3 is CASRPTANTEAFF. The CDR3 DNA is TGCGCCAGCAGACCTACAGCGAACACTGAAGCTTTCTTT.

The chain links TRBV28 to TRBJ2-7, with D perhaps TRBD1 (5 bases). The CDR3 length is 13 residues. V was pared by 6 bases and J by 2 bases, with 11 bases between. Per germline, CDR1 MDHEN and CDR2 SYDVKM. CDR3 sequence: CASSWGGAYEQYV. In nucleotides, the CDR3 is TGTGCCAGCAGCTGGGGCGGAGCCTACGAGCAGTACGTC.

There are a few counts of this clonotype. This rearrangement joins TRBV12-3 or TRBV12-4 to TRBJ2-5; possibly TRBD1 for D (6 bases). V lost 6 bases, J lost 5 bases, and 19 bases lay in between. The length of the CDR3 is 15 residues. CDR3 bases: TGTGCCAGCAGCCGAGGACAGATTAAATATGAGACCCAGTACTTC. Translating gives CASSRGQIKYETQYF.

This clonotype was counted a few times. The chain joins TRBV7-8 to TRBJ1-5, with no clear D. The CDR3 is 13 residues long. CDR1 and CDR2 from the germline V gene are SGHVS and FQNEAQ. The germline V and J ends were trimmed by 1 base and 6 bases, with 7 bases remaining between them. The CDR3 DNA sequence: TGTGCCAGCAGCTTAGGGTTTACTCAGCCCCAGCATTTT. This translates into CASSLGFTQPQHF.

This rearrangement joins TRBV6-5 to TRBJ2-5; tentatively, D is TRBD1 (6 bases). The CDR3 runs to 14 residues. Germline CDR1 and CDR2: MNHEY and SVGAGI. Trimming removed 5 bases at V and 1 base at J, with 11 bases between. CDR3 sequence (DNA): TGTGCCAGCAGTCCTACAGGGCGCCAAGAGACCCAGTACTTC. It translates to CASSPTGRQETQYF.

The chain is built from TRBV5-1 and TRBJ2-3; 12 bases align to TRBD2. The CDR3 runs to 17 residues. CDR1 and CDR2 from the germline V gene are SGHRS and YFSETQ. Unmatched junction bases numbered 7, after V lost 0 bases and J lost 5 bases. The CDR3 loop reads CASSLGLAGAWGDTQYF. The CDR3 DNA follows: TGCGCCAGCAGCTTGGGACTAGCGGGGGCCTGGGGAGATACGCAGTATTTT.

This clonotype was counted a few times. The rearrangement links TRBV20-1 to TRBJ1-2; D is unresolved. V was cut by 1 base and J by 0 bases, with 9 bases left in between. The CDR3 extends over 14 amino acids. The V gene's germline CDR1 is DFQATT and CDR2 SNEGSKA (reference sequence). CDR3 nucleotides: TGCAGTGCTAGAGTCTCGGCAGCTAACTATGGCTACACCTTC. Amino acids: CSARVSAANYGYTF.

V gene TRBV27 combines with J gene TRBJ2-7; no clear D. The CDR3 runs 14 residues. Trimming left V 5 bases short and J 1 base short, with 12 bases between. The germline V gene has CDR1 MNHEY and CDR2 SMNVEV (reference sequence). In DNA, the CDR3 is TGTGCCAGCAGTGCCCGATCAGGATCCTACGAGCAGTACGTC. It translates to CASSARSGSYEQYV.

V usage is TRBV7-3 and J usage is TRBJ2-6; D may be TRBD1 or TRBD2 (6 bases each). Trimming pared 5 bases from V and 0 bases from J, leaving 14 bases between. Germline V lookup: CDR1 SGHTA, CDR2 FQGTGA. The CDR3 spans 17 residues. CDR3 residues: CASSPTGANSGANVLTF. Written as DNA, the CDR3 is TGTGCCAGCAGCCCGACGGGGGCCAACTCTGGGGCCAACGTCCTGACTTTC.

The rearrangement uses TRBV7-2 and TRBJ2-7, with D possibly matching TRBD2 (6 bases). The germline V gene encodes CDR1 SGHTA and CDR2 FQGNSA. Trimming removed 5 bases at V and 7 bases at J, with 9 bases between. This CDR3 comprises 11 residues. DNA of the CDR3: TGTGCCAGCAGCCCGGGGGTTGAGCAGTACTTC. Amino acid sequence: CASSPGVEQYF. The complete variable domain, with remaining parts taken from reference TRBV7-2 and TRBJ2-7, reads GAGVSQSPSNKVTEKGKDVELRCDPISGHTALYWYRQSLGQGLEFLIYFQGNSAPDKSGLPSDRFSAERTGGSVSTLTIQRTQQEDSAVYLCASSPGVEQYFGPGTRLTVT.